This is a list of T cell receptor beta chains from one sample in a study of blood T cell repertoires in COVID-19. Using immunoSEQ multiplex PCR, the repertoire was profiled, and TCRdb retains in-frame clones only, with some absent. The repertoire holds over 200,000 clones, with more than 85% as singletons. The specimen sequenced was peripheral blood. All receptors derive from a man aged 35 to 55 with active or convalescent COVID-19. The CDR3 runs from the conserved cysteine through the conserved F or W. D genes are given only for firm matches. Some rows have no size entry. The others give once, few or many, or a class for an expanded clone.

cdr3_nt	cdr3_aa	clone_size	v_call	j_call	d_call
TGTGCCAGCAGTCCCGGAGCGGGAGCGCACTACGAGCAGTACTTC	CASSPGAGAHYEQYF	few	TRBV6-5	TRBJ2-7	TRBD2
TGCGCCAGCAGCCAATTCCCCCCAGGACAGGGGGCCATTGAGCAGTTCTTC	CASSQFPPGQGAIEQFF	-	TRBV4-1	TRBJ2-1	TRBD1
TGTGCCAGCAGTGAAGCCTCAGGCAGCTATGGCTACACCTTC	CASSEASGSYGYTF	-	TRBV6-1	TRBJ1-2	-
TGCAGCGTCGCTGGGACTAGCTCGACAGATACGCAGTATTTT	CSVAGTSSTDTQYF	-	TRBV29-1	TRBJ2-3	TRBD2
TGTGCCAGCAGTGCGGACCGGGGCACTGAAGCTTTCTTT	CASSADRGTEAFF	-	TRBV27	TRBJ1-1	-
TGTGCCAGCAGCTTAGCGCGGGACAGGGAATCCTACGAGCAGTACTTC	CASSLARDRESYEQYF	-	TRBV7-9	TRBJ2-7	TRBD1
TGTGCCTGGAGTGCCCAGGATTACGAGCAGTACTTC	CAWSAQDYEQYF	-	TRBV30	TRBJ2-7	-
TGTGCCAGTAGAAAACAGGCCTTTTCTGGAAACACCATATATTTT	CASRKQAFSGNTIYF	-	TRBV7-2	TRBJ1-3	-
TGTGCCAGCGCCCCACGTTCCAGGACAGGGGCATGGTCCGGGGAGCTGTTTTTT	CASAPRSRTGAWSGELFF	-	TRBV19	TRBJ2-2	TRBD1
TGTGCCATCAGTGAGGGGGACAGGATGAACACTGAAGCTTTCTTT	CAISEGDRMNTEAFF	few	TRBV10-3	TRBJ1-1	TRBD1
TGTGCCAGCAGCTTAGTCCCGGGACAGGGAACGAGCGGCTACACCTTC	CASSLVPGQGTSGYTF	-	TRBV7-8	TRBJ1-2	TRBD1
TGTGCCAGCAGCGTACCGACTAGCGGAACCGGGGAGCTGTTTTTT	CASSVPTSGTGELFF	-	TRBV9	TRBJ2-2	TRBD2
TGTGCCACCCGCGGTGATTCACCCCTCCACTTT	CATRGDSPLHF	-	TRBV2	TRBJ1-6	-
TGTGCCACCAGTGATCCAGGGGGTCGGAACACTGAAGCTTTCTTT	CATSDPGGRNTEAFF	-	TRBV24-1	TRBJ1-1	TRBD1
TGTGCCAGCAGCGGACAGGAGGTGACGAACACCGGGGAGCTGTTTTTT	CASSGQEVTNTGELFF	-	TRBV9	TRBJ2-2	-
TGTGCCAGCAGTAATACAGGGACGATCTATGGCTACACCTTC	CASSNTGTIYGYTF	-	TRBV6-5	TRBJ1-2	-
TGTGCCAGCAGCTTGGGCAGGGGAAATACGCAGTATTTT	CASSLGRGNTQYF	-	TRBV7-2	TRBJ2-3	-
TGCAGTGCTACCCTCCAAGAGACCCAGTACTTC	CSATLQETQYF	-	TRBV20-1	TRBJ2-5	-
TGTGCCAGTAGCTGGACAGCAGGCGATCAGCCCCAGCATTTT	CASSWTAGDQPQHF	-	TRBV19	TRBJ1-5	-
TGTGCCAGCAGCTCGTTGGGGGGGCAATCACCCCTCCACTTT	CASSSLGGQSPLHF	-	TRBV7-9	TRBJ1-6	-
TGTGCCAGCAGCTCGACAGGGCCTAACACCGGGGAGCTGTTTTTT	CASSSTGPNTGELFF	-	TRBV21-1	TRBJ2-2	-
TGCGCCAGCAGCCTCGGGACAGCTGGAAACACCATATATTTT	CASSLGTAGNTIYF	-	TRBV4-1	TRBJ1-3	TRBD1
TGTGCCAGCAGCCCCCCGAATCAGCCCCAGCATTTT	CASSPPNQPQHF	-	TRBV7-9	TRBJ1-5	-
TGTGCCAGCAGTGGACAGTGGAATCAGCCCCAGCATTTT	CASSGQWNQPQHF	-	TRBV2	TRBJ1-5	-
TGTGCCAGTAGTCAACAGGGGGATTCTTGGTCCCTCCACTTT	CASSQQGDSWSLHF	-	TRBV19	TRBJ1-6	TRBD1
TGTGCCAGCAGTAATTTCGGACAGAGGGGCCACGAGCAGTACTTC	CASSNFGQRGHEQYF	-	TRBV28	TRBJ2-7	-
TGTGCCAGCAGGCCTAAAAGACAGTCCTATAATTCACCCCTCCACTTT	CASRPKRQSYNSPLHF	-	TRBV2	TRBJ1-6	-
TGTGCCAGCAGTACGGTAGCCAATCAGCCCCAGCATTTT	CASSTVANQPQHF	few	TRBV6-5	TRBJ1-5	-
TGTGCCAGCAGTTTAGACAGCCGTAATGAAAAACTGTTTTTT	CASSLDSRNEKLFF	-	TRBV6-4	TRBJ1-4	-
TGCGCCAGCAGCTCCGGGACAGGGGGCCGACTTAACACTGAAGCTTTCTTT	CASSSGTGGRLNTEAFF	-	TRBV5-1	TRBJ1-1	TRBD1
TGTGCCAGCTCACCGGGGCAGATTAGCAATCAGCCCCAGCATTTT	CASSPGQISNQPQHF	few	TRBV18	TRBJ1-5	-
TGTGCCAGCAGCCCGGCACAGGGCGCTGAAGCTTTCTTT	CASSPAQGAEAFF	-	TRBV14	TRBJ1-1	-
TGTGCCACCAGCACCCCTGGAGGAGGTCTCGGTACGCAGTATTTT	CATSTPGGGLGTQYF	-	TRBV15	TRBJ2-3	-
TGTGCCAGCAGTTACAGGGGGCCAGGAAATGGCTACACCTTC	CASSYRGPGNGYTF	-	TRBV6-5	TRBJ1-2	TRBD1
TGTGCCAGCTCACCCGATCCAAGACTCGGCAATCAGCCCCAGCATTTT	CASSPDPRLGNQPQHF	once	TRBV18	TRBJ1-5	-
TGTGCCAGTAGTACCCAAGACAGGGGGGGGAATCAGCCCCAGCATTTT	CASSTQDRGGNQPQHF	-	TRBV19	TRBJ1-5	TRBD1
TGCGCCAGCAGCTTGGTGGTCAGACAAGAGACCCAGTACTTC	CASSLVVRQETQYF	once	TRBV5-1	TRBJ2-5	-
TGCAGCGTTGAAAGCGTTAATGAAAAACTGTTTTTT	CSVESVNEKLFF	many	TRBV29-1	TRBJ1-4	-
TGTGCCAGCTCACCCACAGTGAACACTGAAGCTTTCTTT	CASSPTVNTEAFF	-	TRBV18	TRBJ1-1	-
TGTGCCAGCAGTGGGAGGGGGGAAGGCACTGAAGCTTTCTTT	CASSGRGEGTEAFF	-	TRBV28	TRBJ1-1	-
TGTGCCAGCAGTCGTACAGGGGCGGGAAACACCATATATTTT	CASSRTGAGNTIYF	-	TRBV5-5	TRBJ1-3	TRBD1
TGTGCCAGCTCACCTAATCCGGGACAGGGAAGGTCTGGCTACACCTTC	CASSPNPGQGRSGYTF	-	TRBV18	TRBJ1-2	TRBD1
TGTGCCAGTAGGGCACGGACAGGGCTTTACAATGAGCAGTTCTTC	CASRARTGLYNEQFF	-	TRBV19	TRBJ2-1	TRBD1
TGTGCCAGCAGCTTATTAGCGGGCCCCGGGGCCCACGAGCAGTACTTC	CASSLLAGPGAHEQYF	-	TRBV7-8	TRBJ2-7	TRBD2
TGTGCCAGCAGTTCCCGGGGGGGCCTCGAGACCCAGTACTTC	CASSSRGGLETQYF	-	TRBV3-1/TRBV3-2	TRBJ2-5	TRBD2
TGTGCCAGCAGTCCCCGCTCTAGCGGGAGTATGTACGAGCAGTACTTC	CASSPRSSGSMYEQYF	-	TRBV27	TRBJ2-7	TRBD2
TGTGCCATCAGTGAGGACACGAGCTCCTACAATGAGCAGTTCTTC	CAISEDTSSYNEQFF	-	TRBV10-3	TRBJ2-1	-
TGTGCCAGCAGCCAAGTCTCGGGGAGCTCCTACAATGAGCAGTTCTTC	CASSQVSGSSYNEQFF	-	TRBV4-2	TRBJ2-1	-
TGTGCCAGCAGCCCCTTAACAGGGTACCAAGAGACCCAGTACTTC	CASSPLTGYQETQYF	-	TRBV3-1/TRBV3-2	TRBJ2-5	-
TGCGCCAGCAGCCTAACGGGAGGTGCCTACAATGAGCAGTTCTTC	CASSLTGGAYNEQFF	-	TRBV5-1	TRBJ2-1	TRBD2
TGTGCCACCAGTGACGGGGACAGAAGGACGTTCTTC	CATSDGDRRTFF	-	TRBV24-1	TRBJ2-1	TRBD1
TGTGCCAGCAGCCAACACAACCGGGACAGCTACGAGCAGTACTTC	CASSQHNRDSYEQYF	-	TRBV9	TRBJ2-7	TRBD1
TGCAGCGTCGTTCCGACAGGGAGGGAGACCCAGTACTTC	CSVVPTGRETQYF	-	TRBV29-1	TRBJ2-5	-